The 28 T cell receptor beta chains below come from one sample, sequenced in a study of molecular identifiers for immune sequencing clone quantification. Each CDR3 protein is one row after TCRdb ran MiXCR on the PCR reads. The sample yields under 800,000 distinct CDR3 sequences, roughly 25% seen once. Sequenced: naive CD8+ T cells from blood, with Jurkat cell RNA spiked in. The subset denotes: FACS-sorted CD8+CD4-CCR7+CD45RA+ naive T cells. These receptors all stem from a human donor in good health. Some libraries in this study had Jurkat cell RNA spiked in.

Regarding this clonotype: The junction departs from germline at one end; a sequencing error may be responsible. The chain is built from TRBV6-2 or TRBV6-3 and TRBJ1-2; D gene uncertain. Germline CDR1 reads MNHEY; CDR2 reads SVGEGT. This CDR3 is built from 15 residues. This CDR3 reads CGSSPRAGLNYGYTF. The DNA for the CDR3 is TGTGGCAGCAGTCCTCGCGCGGGGTTGAACTATGGCTACACCTTC.

About this clonotype itself: This may stem from a read error, because a much larger clone lies one nucleotide away. This rearrangement joins TRBV20-1 to TRBJ1-1; D gene ambiguous. Germline V lookup: CDR1 DFQATT, CDR2 SNEGSKA (reference sequence). CDR3 length: 13 amino acids. CDR3 nucleotides: TGCGGTGCTAGAGTGCAAGGCCCGGGCCAAGCTTTCTTT. Its protein product is CGARVQGPGQAFF.

This clonotype was counted between two and nine times. This rearrangement joins TRBV10-3 to TRBJ2-7; TRBD2 matches 12 bases. The ends lost 3 bases at V and 0 bases at J; junction bases unmatched: 9. CDR3 length: 18 residues. In germline, CDR1 is ENHRY, CDR2 SYGVKD. This CDR3 is CAISESGLAGGLSYEQYF. The CDR3 DNA sequence: TGTGCCATCAGTGAATCGGGTCTAGCGGGAGGGCTCTCCTACGAGCAGTACTTC.

The CDR3 sequence: CAWTHGPSYEQYF. CDR3 nucleotide sequence: TGTGCCTGGACCCATGGGCCGTCCTACGAGCAGTACTTC. The chain uses TRBV30 and TRBJ2-7; D gene ambiguous. CDR1 and CDR2 from the germline V gene are GTSNPN and SVGIG (reference sequence). The V gene lost 4 bases and the J gene lost 1 base, with 11 bases spanning the gap. The CDR3 is 13 amino acids.

This clonotype was seen only a few times. The CDR3 here is CASSHEGRAKNIQYF. CDR3 nucleotides: TGTGCCAGCAGCCATGAGGGACGAGCCAAAAACATTCAGTACTTC. The rearrangement links TRBV4-2 to TRBJ2-4; either TRBD1 or TRBD2 may fit D (5 bases each). Germline CDR1 is LGHNA and CDR2 is YNFKEQ. The germline V and J ends were trimmed by 3 bases and 0 bases, with 9 bases remaining between them. CDR3 size: 15 residues.

The sample holds a few counts of this clonotype. V gene TRBV4-1 combines with J gene TRBJ2-1; D gene unclear. This CDR3 contains 13 residues. V gave up 1 base and J gave up 8 bases, with 9 bases separating them. The germline V gene encodes CDR1 MGHRA and CDR2 YSYEKL. In DNA form, the CDR3 reads TGCGCCAGCAGCCAAGGACCGGGTCATGAGCAGTTCTTC. Translation: CASSQGPGHEQFF.

The table lists this clonotype with many counts. The V gene is TRBV4-2, the J gene TRBJ2-7; D remains ambiguous. Trimming took off 2 bases at V and 0 bases at J, with 5 bases between the two ends. There are 13 residues in the CDR3. Per germline, CDR1 LGHNA and CDR2 YNFKEQ. The CDR3 spells CASSQTASYEQYF. Here the CDR3 DNA reads TGTGCCAGCAGCCAAACGGCCTCCTACGAGCAGTACTTC.

Concerning this clonotype itself: The junction differs from germline at one of its ends, possibly a read error. This chain joins TRBV3-1 and TRBJ2-1, with D uncertain. CDR1 and CDR2 (germline): LGHDT, YNNKEL (reference sequence). This CDR3 has 11 amino acids. CDR3 bases: TGTGCCCGCAGTACTGCCGCCGCGCAGTTCTTC. Amino acids: CARSTAAAQFF.

Only one count was recorded for this clonotype. A single base separates this from a much larger clone, so it may be a read error. The rearrangement joins TRBV12-3 or TRBV12-4 to TRBJ1-6, with 10 bases lining up with TRBD1. CDR3 length: 18 amino acids. CDR3 protein: CASGFMWDRGTYNSPLHF. The CDR3 DNA follows: TGTGCCAGCGGTTTTATGTGGGACAGGGGTACCTATAATTCACCCCTCCACTTT.

V usage is TRBV7-9 and J usage is TRBJ2-7; 8 bases agree with TRBD1. The CDR3 totals 16 residues. Germline V CDR1 and CDR2: SEHNR, FQNEAQ (reference sequence). V was clipped by 5 bases and J by 0 bases; unmatched bases: 9. The CDR3 coding sequence is TGTGCCAGCAGCCGTTGGGGGACAGGAGTCTCCTACGAGCAGTACTTC. Protein: CASSRWGTGVSYEQYF.

About this clonotype itself: Being one base from a much bigger clone, this may be a read error. The chain recombines TRBV4-1 with TRBJ2-7; D not certain. Germline assignment: CDR1 MGHRA and CDR2 YSYEKL. V was clipped by 3 bases and J by 6 bases, with 18 bases between them. The CDR3 sequence is 15 residues long. The CDR3 loop is CASSHPLGPTAEQYF. For the CDR3, the DNA is TGCGCCAGCAGCCATCCCCTCGGGCCCACCGCCGAGCAGTACTTC.

On this clonotype: One end of the junction is discordant with germline, which a read error may explain. V usage is TRBV5-6 and J usage is TRBJ2-5, with D perhaps TRBD2 (6 bases). This CDR3 is built from 15 residues. Germline V gene lookup returns CDR1 SGHDT and CDR2 YYEEEE. CDR3 bases: TGTGCCAGCAGCGAGACCAGCGGGCTCCAAGAGACCCAGCACTTC. Amino acids: CASSETSGLQETQHF.

This clonotype has more than one count but fewer than ten. The chain carries TRBV4-1 and TRBJ2-1, with 8 bases aligning to TRBD2. Germline V gene sequence: CDR1 MGHRA, CDR2 YSYEKL. The CDR3 is 16 amino acids. V lost 1 base to trimming and J lost 4 bases; unmatched junction nucleotides: 6. The CDR3 loop reads CASSQAPSGGYNEQFF. Written as DNA, the CDR3 is TGCGCCAGCAGCCAAGCTCCCAGCGGGGGATACAATGAGCAGTTCTTC.

There are many counts of this clonotype. One junction end does not reproduce the germline sequence, and a read error may be involved. J is TRBJ2-7 and V is TRBV6-2 or TRBV6-3, with 8 bases matching TRBD1. The germline V gene has CDR1 MNHEY and CDR2 SVGEGT. The CDR3 spans 12 residues. The CDR3 here is CASSYQGAQTIF. Written as DNA, the CDR3 is TGTGCCAGCAGTTACCAGGGGGCCCAAACCATCTTC.

This clonotype has at least ten counts. The chain's CDR3 is CASSPKGQGITEAFF. In DNA, the CDR3 is TGTGCCAGCAGCCCCAAGGGACAGGGGATCACTGAAGCTTTCTTT. The chain uses TRBV9 and TRBJ1-1, with 10 bases identical to TRBD1. V dropped 4 bases and J dropped 4; count of bases not matched to a gene: 7. Germline V CDR1 and CDR2: SGDLS, YYNGEE. This CDR3 comprises 15 residues.

As to this clonotype: Because it lacks the conserved phenylalanine or tryptophan at the end, this CDR3 is likely a read error. The chain employs TRBV30 and TRBJ2-3, with no clear D. The V gene's germline CDR1 is GTSNPN and CDR2 SVGIG (reference sequence). V dropped 0 bases and J dropped 1 base, with 8 bases sitting between them. The CDR3 covers 14 residues. The CDR3 sequence: CAWSVMWGTDTQYV. The CDR3 DNA reads as TGTGCCTGGAGTGTAATGTGGGGCACAGATACGCAGTATGTT.

The V and J genes are TRBV7-2 and TRBJ2-5; 8 nucleotides agree with TRBD1. V was clipped by 7 bases and J by 5 bases; unmatched bases: 15. Per germline, CDR1 SGHTA and CDR2 FQGNSA. This CDR3 spans 16 amino acids. In DNA, the CDR3 is TGTGCCAGCACTTGGACAGGGTATCGGGTCGGGGAGACCCAGTACTTC. This codes for CASTWTGYRVGETQYF.

This clonotype was found a few times. This sequence joins TRBV19 and TRBJ2-7; D is perhaps TRBD1 (6 bases). This CDR3 is built from 16 residues. V lost 1 base and J 3 bases, leaving 16 bases between the germline ends. The germline V gene has CDR1 LNHDA and CDR2 SQIVND (reference sequence). For the CDR3, the DNA is TGTGCCAGTAGTATAGTAGGTGGGCAGGGGATCTACGAGCAGTACTTC. It is translated as CASSIVGGQGIYEQYF.

About this clonotype: A clone one base away is much larger, so this may be a read error. The chain combines TRBV29-1 with TRBJ1-1; no definite D call. The CDR3 covers 12 residues. The V and J ends lost 4 bases and 2 bases respectively, with 8 bases between them. In germline, CDR1 is SQVTM, CDR2 ANQGSEA. CDR3 protein: CSVAPGNTEAFF. DNA of the CDR3: TGCAGCGTTGCCCCCGGAAACACTGAAGCTTTCTTT.

In this sample, this clonotype turned up many times. The V call is TRBV9, the J call TRBJ1-5, with unresolved D. Per germline, CDR1 SGDLS and CDR2 YYNGEE. There are 12 residues in the CDR3. Trimming stripped 0 bases from V and 7 bases from J, with 5 bases between. The CDR3, as DNA: TGTGCCAGCAGCGTAGGCGGGCAGCCCCAGCATTTT. Translation gives CASSVGGQPQHF. The entire variable domain, with the rest obtained from reference TRBV9 and TRBJ1-5, is as follows: DSGVTQTPKHLITATGQRVTLRCSPRSGDLSVYWYQQSLDQGLQFLIQYYNGEERAKGNILERFSAQQFPDLHSELNLSSLELGDSALYFCASSVGGQPQHFGDGTRLSIL.

At least ten counts were recorded for this clonotype. The chain carries TRBV28 and TRBJ2-3; the match to TRBD2 covers 7 bases. V trimming: 10 bases; J trimming: 4 bases; junction bases outside the gene matches: 17. The CDR3 has 16 residues. CDR1 MDHEN and CDR2 SYDVKM come from the germline V gene. In DNA, the CDR3 is TGTGCCATCCAACTCCCGGGGCGGGAGATAGCAGATACGCAGTATTTT. Its translation is CAIQLPGREIADTQYF.

As regards this clonotype: A clone one base away is much larger, so this may be a read error. The chain joins TRBV25-1 to TRBJ1-3; D remains unclear. Germline V lookup: CDR1 MGHDK, CDR2 SYGVNS. The CDR3 runs 14 residues. In DNA, the CDR3 is TGTGCCAGCTCGAGCCTTGGATCCGGAAACACCATGTATTTT. Its translation is CASSSLGSGNTMYF.

This clonotype appeared many times. The chain employs TRBV6-2 or TRBV6-3 and TRBJ2-3; D call uncertain. Trimming shortened V by 7 bases and J by 1 base, and 12 bases separated the two germline ends. There are 14 residues in the CDR3. CDR1 and CDR2 from the germline V gene are MNHEY and SVGEGT. The CDR3: CASTLDWGTDTQYF. CDR3 in DNA: TGTGCCAGCACCCTCGACTGGGGCACAGATACGCAGTATTTT.

The rearrangement joins TRBV4-3 to TRBJ2-4; D is perhaps TRBD2 (5 bases). This CDR3 has 16 amino acids. V dropped 0 bases and J dropped 2 bases, with 11 bases sitting between them. CDR1 and CDR2 from the germline V gene are LGHNA and YSLEER. The CDR3 sequence is CASSQDLRGTKNIQYF. The CDR3 DNA reads as TGCGCCAGCAGCCAAGATCTGCGAGGGACCAAAAACATTCAGTACTTC.

The CDR3 sequence: CSAKDILNAHGYTF. As DNA, the CDR3 is TGCAGTGCAAAAGACATCTTAAACGCTCATGGCTACACCTTC. The genes are TRBV20-1 and TRBJ1-2; D unresolved. Trimming left V 6 bases short and J 6 bases short, with 20 bases between. From germline, CDR1 is DFQATT and CDR2 SNEGSKA (reference sequence). This CDR3 contains 14 residues.

Details on this clonotype: The junction and the germline gene differ at one end; a read error may be behind it. This chain links TRBV7-9 with TRBJ2-1; 9 nucleotides agree with TRBD2. The CDR3 totals 17 residues. CDR1 SEHNR and CDR2 FQNEAQ come from the germline V gene (reference sequence). CDR3 nucleotides: TGTGCCAGCAGCTCCATTCGACTAGCGGACTCCCACAATGAGCAGTTCTTC. Amino acid sequence: CASSSIRLADSHNEQFF. The entire variable domain, with the rest obtained from reference TRBV7-9 and TRBJ2-1, is as follows: DTGVSQNPRHKITKRGQNVTFRCDPISEHNRLYWYRQTLGQGPEFLTYFQNEAQLEKSRLLSDRFSAERPKGSFSTLEIQRTEQGDSAMYLCASSSIRLADSHNEQFFGPGTRLTVL.

This clonotype has a handful of counts. The V call is TRBV5-6, the J call TRBJ2-5; TRBD1 aligns across 12 bases. The CDR3 covers 17 residues. V lost 0 bases, J lost 5 bases, and 8 bases stayed unmatched. Germline-derived CDR1 and CDR2 are SGHDT and YYEEEE. The CDR3 nucleotides are TGTGCCAGCAGCTTGGGAGTCGGGACAGGGGGCATGGAGACCCAGTACTTC. Its translation is CASSLGVGTGGMETQYF.

As to this clonotype: Possible read error: a much larger clone is one base away. This sequence joins TRBV7-3 and TRBJ2-3; possibly TRBD1 for D (6 bases). The CDR3 extends over 15 amino acids. Germline-derived CDR1 and CDR2 are SGHTA and FQGTGA. CDR3 residues: CASSLVGGKGDAQYF. DNA for the CDR3: TGTGCCAGCAGCTTAGTTGGGGGCAAAGGAGATGCGCAGTATTTT.